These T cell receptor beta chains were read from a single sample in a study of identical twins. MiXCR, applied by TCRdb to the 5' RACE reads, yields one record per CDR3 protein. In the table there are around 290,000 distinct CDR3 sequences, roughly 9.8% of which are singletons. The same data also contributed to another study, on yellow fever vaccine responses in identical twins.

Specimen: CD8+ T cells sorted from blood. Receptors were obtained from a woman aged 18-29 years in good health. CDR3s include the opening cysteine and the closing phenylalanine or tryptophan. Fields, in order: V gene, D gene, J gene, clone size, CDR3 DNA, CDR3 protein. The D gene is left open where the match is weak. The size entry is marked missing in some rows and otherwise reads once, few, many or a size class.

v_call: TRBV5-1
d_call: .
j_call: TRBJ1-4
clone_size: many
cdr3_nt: TGCGCCAGCAGCTTGCCAGCCCCCGACGTTGAACTGTTTTTT
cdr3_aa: CASSLPAPDVELFF

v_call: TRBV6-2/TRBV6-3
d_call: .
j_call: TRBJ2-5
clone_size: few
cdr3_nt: TGTGCCAGCAGTTACGAGTTCGGTATGGGGGTACAGACCCAGTACTTC
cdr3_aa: CASSYEFGMGVQTQYF

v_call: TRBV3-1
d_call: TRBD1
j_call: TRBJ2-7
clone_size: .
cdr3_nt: TGTGCCAGCAGCCAAGAGACCCACCGGGACAGGGGCCGATCGAAGACCTACGAGCAGTACTTC
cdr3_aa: CASSQETHRDRGRSKTYEQYF

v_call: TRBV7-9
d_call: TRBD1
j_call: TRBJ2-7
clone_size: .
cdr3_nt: TGTGCCAGCAGCTTTTTAGGTCGAGGGACAGGGCGTTACGAGCAGTACTTC
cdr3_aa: CASSFLGRGTGRYEQYF

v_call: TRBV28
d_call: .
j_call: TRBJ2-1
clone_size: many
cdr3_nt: TGTGCCAGCAGTCCCCGGGTCCCCCTTTACAATGAGCAGTTCTTC
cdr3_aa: CASSPRVPLYNEQFF

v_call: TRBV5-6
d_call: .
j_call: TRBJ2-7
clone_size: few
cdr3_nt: TGTGCCAGCAGCCCGGCGACAGGTTACGAGCAGTACTTC
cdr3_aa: CASSPATGYEQYF

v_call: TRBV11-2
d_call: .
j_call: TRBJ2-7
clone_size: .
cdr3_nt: TGTGCCAGCAGCTTATCCCCCAGGGCTCACGAGCAGTACTTC
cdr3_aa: CASSLSPRAHEQYF

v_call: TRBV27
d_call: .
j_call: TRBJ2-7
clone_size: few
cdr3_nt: TGTGCCAGCAGTCCTCTCGGGACAGCGGGCGAGCAGTACTTC
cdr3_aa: CASSPLGTAGEQYF

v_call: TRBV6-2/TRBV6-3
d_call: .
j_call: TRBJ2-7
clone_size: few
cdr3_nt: TGTGCCAGCAGTTCCTACCGATCAACAGCGATCTACGAGCAGTACTTC
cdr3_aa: CASSSYRSTAIYEQYF

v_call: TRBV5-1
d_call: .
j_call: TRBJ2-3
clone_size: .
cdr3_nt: TGCGCCAGCAGCTTGGTACAGGGGAGGAAAGATACGCAGTATTTT
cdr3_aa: CASSLVQGRKDTQYF

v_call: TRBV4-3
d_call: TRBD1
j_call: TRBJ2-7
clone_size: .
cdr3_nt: TGCGCCAGCAGCCACTCGGGACAGGGTCCCTACGAGCAGTACTTC
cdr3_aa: CASSHSGQGPYEQYF

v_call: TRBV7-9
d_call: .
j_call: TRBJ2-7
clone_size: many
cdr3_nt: TGTGCCAGCAGACCGGGACACAAGTACGAGCAGTACTTC
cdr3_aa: CASRPGHKYEQYF

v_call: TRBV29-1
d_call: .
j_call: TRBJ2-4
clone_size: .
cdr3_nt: TGCAGCGTTGAAGACAGGGCCAAAAACATTCAGTACTTC
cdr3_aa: CSVEDRAKNIQYF

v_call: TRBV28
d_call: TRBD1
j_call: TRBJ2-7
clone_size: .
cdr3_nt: TGTGCCAGCAGTGCCACAGGGGGCGCGACCGACGAGCAGTACTTC
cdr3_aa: CASSATGGATDEQYF

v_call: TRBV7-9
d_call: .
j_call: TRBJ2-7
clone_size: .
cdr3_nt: TGTGCCAGCAGCTTAAGCTCGGGAGTGAGTACCTACGAGCAGTACTTC
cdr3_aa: CASSLSSGVSTYEQYF

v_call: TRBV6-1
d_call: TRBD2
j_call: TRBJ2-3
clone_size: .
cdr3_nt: TGTGCCAGCAGTCCTAGCGGGAGGGCCCGGGGAGATACGCAGTATTTT
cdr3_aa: CASSPSGRARGDTQYF

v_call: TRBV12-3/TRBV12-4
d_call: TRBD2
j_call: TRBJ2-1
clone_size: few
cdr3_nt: TGTGCCAGCAGTTCAGGTCCGGGGGGTGAGCAGTTCTTC
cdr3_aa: CASSSGPGGEQFF

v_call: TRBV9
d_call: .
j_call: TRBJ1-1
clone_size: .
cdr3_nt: TGTGCCAGCAGCTCACCCCTATCCGGCGGGGTTACTGAAGCTTTCTTT
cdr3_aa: CASSSPLSGGVTEAFF

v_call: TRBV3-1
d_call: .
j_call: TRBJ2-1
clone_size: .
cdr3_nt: TGTGCCAGCAGCCAAGACAGTGTGCGGGGTAATGAGCAGTTCTTC
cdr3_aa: CASSQDSVRGNEQFF

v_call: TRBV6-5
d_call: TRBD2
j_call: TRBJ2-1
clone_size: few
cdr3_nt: TGTGCCAGCAGTTACTCGGAGGCTAGCGGCAATGAGCAGTTCTTC
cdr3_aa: CASSYSEASGNEQFF

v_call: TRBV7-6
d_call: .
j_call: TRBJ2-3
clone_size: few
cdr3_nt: TGTGCCAGCAGCTTAGCGGCAGGGACTCGACCGCACACAGATACGCAGTATTTT
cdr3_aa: CASSLAAGTRPHTDTQYF

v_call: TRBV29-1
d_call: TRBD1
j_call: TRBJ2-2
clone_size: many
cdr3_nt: TGCAGCGTTGGCGGAACAGGGGAAGGCGGGGAGCTGTTTTTT
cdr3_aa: CSVGGTGEGGELFF

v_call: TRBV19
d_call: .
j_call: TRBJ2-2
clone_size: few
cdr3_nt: TGTGCCAGTGGGGCCATACAGGGCGCCGGGGAGCTGTTTTTT
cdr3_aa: CASGAIQGAGELFF

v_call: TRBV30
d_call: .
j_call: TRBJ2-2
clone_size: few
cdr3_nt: TGTGCCTGGAAACCCGGGGGGGAGCTGTTTTTT
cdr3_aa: CAWKPGGELFF

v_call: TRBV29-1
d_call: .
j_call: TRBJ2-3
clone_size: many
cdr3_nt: TGCAGCGTTGAAGATGCCGTTGGGACTCCAAAGGCCCCAGATACGCAGTATTTT
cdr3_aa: CSVEDAVGTPKAPDTQYF

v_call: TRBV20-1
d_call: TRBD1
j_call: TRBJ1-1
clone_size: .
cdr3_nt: TGCAGTGCACCCGCCGGGCCGGGCAGGGGGTTAGCCACTGAAGCTTTCTTT
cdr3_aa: CSAPAGPGRGLATEAFF

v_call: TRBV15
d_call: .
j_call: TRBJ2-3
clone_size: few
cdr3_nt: TGTGCCACCAGCAAGGCCAGGCATGTCCAAGCACCAGATACGCAGTATTTT
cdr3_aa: CATSKARHVQAPDTQYF

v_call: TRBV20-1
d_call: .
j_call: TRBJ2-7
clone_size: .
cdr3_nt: TGCAGTGCCTTGACCAGATACTCCTACGAGCAGTACTTC
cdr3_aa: CSALTRYSYEQYF

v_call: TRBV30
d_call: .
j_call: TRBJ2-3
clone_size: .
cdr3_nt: TGTGCCTGGACACAGGGAGAGGCAGATACGCAGTATTTT
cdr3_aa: CAWTQGEADTQYF

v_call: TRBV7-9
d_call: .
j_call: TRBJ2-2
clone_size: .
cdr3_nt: TGTGCCAGCAGCAGTGCCCCCGGGGAGCTGTTTTTT
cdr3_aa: CASSSAPGELFF

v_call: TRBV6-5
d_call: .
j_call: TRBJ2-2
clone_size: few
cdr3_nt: TGTGCCAGCAGTTCCACTAACACGAACACCGGGGAGCTGTTTTTT
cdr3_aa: CASSSTNTNTGELFF

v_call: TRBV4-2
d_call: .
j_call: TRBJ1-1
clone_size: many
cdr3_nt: TGTGCCAGCAGCCAAGATCTTTCGGTGAACACTGAAGCTTTCTTT
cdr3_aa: CASSQDLSVNTEAFF

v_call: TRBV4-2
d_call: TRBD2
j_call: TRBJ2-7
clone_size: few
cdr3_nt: TGTGCCAGCAGCCAAGAGCGGGAGCCCCCCTACGAGCAGTACTTC
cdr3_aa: CASSQEREPPYEQYF

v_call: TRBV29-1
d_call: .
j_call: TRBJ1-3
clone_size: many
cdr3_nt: TGCAGCGTTGAAACCGGGTCGGAAAACACCATATATTTT
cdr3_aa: CSVETGSENTIYF

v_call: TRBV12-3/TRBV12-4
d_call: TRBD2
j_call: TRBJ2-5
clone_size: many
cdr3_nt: TGTGCCAGCAGTTTAGTGGGAGCGGGGGGACGATCCATCCCACAAGAGACCCAGTACTTC
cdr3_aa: CASSLVGAGGRSIPQETQYF

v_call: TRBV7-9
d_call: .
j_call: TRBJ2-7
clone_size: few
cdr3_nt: TGTGCCAGCAGTCCGGAGGGAAGGCACGAGCAGTACTTC
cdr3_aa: CASSPEGRHEQYF

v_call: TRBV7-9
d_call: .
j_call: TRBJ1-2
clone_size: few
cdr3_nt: TGTGCCAGCAGCTTGCTCCCCAGTTACTATGGCTACACCTTC
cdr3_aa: CASSLLPSYYGYTF

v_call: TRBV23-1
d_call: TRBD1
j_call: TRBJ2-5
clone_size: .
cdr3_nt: TGCGCCAGATCACCAGGGGGTCGAGACAAACAAGAGACCCAGTACTTC
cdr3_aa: CARSPGGRDKQETQYF

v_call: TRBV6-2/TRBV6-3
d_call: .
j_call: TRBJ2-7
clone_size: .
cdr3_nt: TGTGCCAGCAGTCATCTAGCGAACTACGAGCAGTACTTC
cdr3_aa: CASSHLANYEQYF

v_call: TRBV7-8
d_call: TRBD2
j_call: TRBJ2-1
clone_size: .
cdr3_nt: TGTGCCAGCAGCTTAGCGGGGGCTAGCGGGAGCTCCTACAATGAGCAGTTCTTC
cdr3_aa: CASSLAGASGSSYNEQFF

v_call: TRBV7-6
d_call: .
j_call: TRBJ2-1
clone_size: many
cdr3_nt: TGTGCCAGCAGCTTGGAGGGCCATGAGCAGTTCTTC
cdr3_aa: CASSLEGHEQFF

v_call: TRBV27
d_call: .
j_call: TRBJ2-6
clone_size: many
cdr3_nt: TGTGCCAGCAGTTCCAGCTTTAAATCCCCCTTGGTTGGGGCCAACGTCCTGACTTTC
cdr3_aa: CASSSSFKSPLVGANVLTF

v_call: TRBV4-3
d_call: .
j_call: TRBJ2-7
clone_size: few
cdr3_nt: TGCGCCAGCAGCCAAGATCACGTTCCTGGATACGAGCAGTACTTC
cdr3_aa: CASSQDHVPGYEQYF

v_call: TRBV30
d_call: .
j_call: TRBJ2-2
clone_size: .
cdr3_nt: TGTGCCTGGAGTGGATACGCGCCCGGGGAGCTGTTTTTT
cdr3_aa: CAWSGYAPGELFF

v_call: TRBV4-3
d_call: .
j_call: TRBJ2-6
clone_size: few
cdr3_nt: TGCGCCAGCAGCCATAGGAACTCTGGGGCCAACGTCCTGACTTTC
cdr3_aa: CASSHRNSGANVLTF

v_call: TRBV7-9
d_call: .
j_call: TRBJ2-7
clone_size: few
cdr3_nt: TGTGCCAGCAGCCGGACGAACAGGGTTCTTTACGAGCAGTACTTC
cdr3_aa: CASSRTNRVLYEQYF

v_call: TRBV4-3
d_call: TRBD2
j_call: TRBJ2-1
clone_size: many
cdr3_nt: TGCGCCAGCAGCCTGTTAGCGGGAGGGCCGGATGAGCAGTTCTTC
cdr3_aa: CASSLLAGGPDEQFF

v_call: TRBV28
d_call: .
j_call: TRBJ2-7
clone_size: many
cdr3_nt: TGTGCCAGCATATCAACGACCGCCAAGGACAGAAACTCCTACGAGCAGTACTTC
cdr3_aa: CASISTTAKDRNSYEQYF

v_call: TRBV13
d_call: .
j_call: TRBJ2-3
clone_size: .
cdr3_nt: TGTGCCAGCAGCTTACGAGCCTGGAAAGACACAGATACGCAGTATTTT
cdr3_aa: CASSLRAWKDTDTQYF

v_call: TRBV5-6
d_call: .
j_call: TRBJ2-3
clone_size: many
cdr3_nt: TGTGCCAGCAGCTTTACGCCCCTCACAGATACGCAGTATTTT
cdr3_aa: CASSFTPLTDTQYF

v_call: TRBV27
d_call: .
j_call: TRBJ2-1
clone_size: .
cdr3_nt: TGTGCCAGCAGGGGTCTACTGGAGATCGACAATGAGCAGTTCTTC
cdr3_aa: CASRGLLEIDNEQFF

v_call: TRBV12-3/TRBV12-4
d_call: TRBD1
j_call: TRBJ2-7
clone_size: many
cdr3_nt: TGTGCCAGCAGCCACGGACAGGGTTACGAGCAGTACTTC
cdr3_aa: CASSHGQGYEQYF